The 23 T cell receptor beta chains presented below share a single source sample, sequenced in a study of T cells after yellow fever vaccination. Via MiXCR, TCRdb re-called the 5' RACE reads, giving one row per CDR3 protein. The repertoire consists of just under 600,000 distinct CDR3 sequences, with approximately 13% occurring once and the leading ten covering around an eighth. This sample comprised PBMCs, obtained on the day of the yellow fever booster vaccination. The receptor set was obtained from a man between 25 and 39 years old who received the YFV17D yellow fever vaccine.

The sample holds many counts of this clonotype. The chain couples TRBV11-2 to TRBJ1-5; D ambiguous. The CDR3 has 13 residues. The V gene's germline CDR1 is SGHAT and CDR2 FQNNGV. The germline V and J ends were trimmed by 8 bases and 1 base, with 9 bases remaining between them. In DNA, the CDR3 is TGTGCCAGCTCCCGTGGCAGCAATCAGCCCCAGCATTTT. Protein sequence: CASSRGSNQPQHF.

The rearrangement joins TRBV5-6 to TRBJ2-2; possibly TRBD2 for D (6 bases). Germline values: CDR1 SGHDT, CDR2 YYEEEE. There are 15 residues in the CDR3. V was clipped by 5 bases and J by 4 bases, with 15 bases between them. CDR3 nucleotides: TGTGCCAGCAGTAGGGACGGGGGAAGCACCGGGGAGCTGTTTTTT. Protein: CASSRDGGSTGELFF.

This chain uses TRBV3-1 with TRBJ2-1; TRBD2 is a possible D gene (6 bases). The CDR3 length is 13 residues. Germline lookup yields CDR1 LGHDT and CDR2 YNNKEL (reference sequence). Trimming took 7 bases from V and 15 from J, leaving 22 bases between them. The CDR3 is CASTGSPATGWFF. CDR3 sequence (DNA): TGTGCCAGCACCGGGAGCCCCGCGACTGGCTGGTTCTTC.

This clonotype was seen a few times. V and J are TRBV6-6 and TRBJ1-6; no clear D gene. The germline V gene encodes CDR1 MNHNY and CDR2 SVGAGI (reference sequence). Trimming removed 6 bases at V and 2 bases at J, with 5 bases between. The CDR3 length is 13 residues. CDR3 nucleotide sequence: TGTGCCAGCAGATCCACCTATAATTCACCCCTCCACTTT. This gives the protein CASRSTYNSPLHF.

This clonotype turned up a few times. The chain recombines TRBV12-3 or TRBV12-4 with TRBJ1-5; D ambiguous. There are 13 residues in the CDR3. The V and J ends lost 4 bases and 4 bases respectively, with 8 bases between them. The CDR3: CASSSTPNQPQHF. The DNA for the CDR3 is TGTGCCAGCAGTTCGACCCCAAATCAGCCCCAGCATTTT.

This clonotype was counted between two and nine times. The chain couples TRBV6-1 to TRBJ1-6; TRBD1 aligns across 10 bases. There are 18 residues in the CDR3. Per germline, CDR1 MNHNS and CDR2 SASEGT. With V trimmed by 6 bases and J by 0 bases, 8 bases remained unmatched. The CDR3 reads CASRSRRTGGSYNSPLHF. In DNA, the CDR3 is TGTGCCAGCAGGAGCCGGAGGACAGGGGGCTCCTATAATTCACCCCTCCACTTT.

This clonotype was recorded a few times. The rearrangement links TRBV7-2 to TRBJ2-1; D possibly corresponds to TRBD2 (6 bases). V lost 7 bases to trimming and J lost 0 bases, with 13 bases between them. The CDR3 runs to 15 residues. The germline gives CDR1 SGHTA, CDR2 FQGNSA. The CDR3 sequence is CASIPARGSYNEQFF. As DNA, the CDR3 is TGTGCCAGCATTCCGGCGCGGGGCTCCTACAATGAGCAGTTCTTC.

Ten or more counts support this clonotype. The chain links TRBV28 to TRBJ2-7; D gene ambiguous. There are 16 residues in the CDR3. CDR1 and CDR2 (germline): MDHEN, SYDVKM. V lost 2 bases to trimming and J lost 0 bases, with 14 bases between them. The CDR3 sequence is CASSLSLARSSYEQYF. In DNA, the CDR3 is TGTGCCAGCAGTTTAAGCCTCGCGCGGTCCTCCTACGAGCAGTACTTC. The full variable domain, rest sourced from reference TRBV28 and TRBJ2-7, is DVKVTQSSRYLVKRTGEKVFLECVQDMDHENMFWYRQDPGLGLRLIYFSYDVKMKEKGDIPEGYSVSREKKERFSLILESASTNQTSMYLCASSLSLARSSYEQYFGPGTRLTVT.

The chain joins TRBV28 to TRBJ2-1, with D maybe TRBD1 (6 bases). The germline gives CDR1 MDHEN, CDR2 SYDVKM. This CDR3 has 14 residues. V shed 7 bases and J shed 4 bases, with 14 bases lying between them. The CDR3 reads CASNSRGPYNEQFF. The CDR3 DNA reads TGTGCCAGCAACAGCAGGGGCCCGTACAATGAGCAGTTCTTC. The whole variable domain, filled in from reference TRBV28 and TRBJ2-1, reads DVKVTQSSRYLVKRTGEKVFLECVQDMDHENMFWYRQDPGLGLRLIYFSYDVKMKEKGDIPEGYSVSREKKERFSLILESASTNQTSMYLCASNSRGPYNEQFFGPGTRLTVL.

The chain links TRBV19 to TRBJ2-3; D call uncertain. V gave up 6 bases and J gave up 1 base, with 14 bases separating them. This CDR3 has 15 amino acids. Germline CDR1 reads LNHDA; CDR2 reads SQIVND (reference sequence). In DNA, the CDR3 is TGTGCCAGTAGACTAACTCAGCTTGGCACAGATACGCAGTATTTT. Its translation is CASRLTQLGTDTQYF. Full variable domain (remainder filled in from reference TRBV19 and TRBJ2-3): DGGITQSPKYLFRKEGQNVTLSCEQNLNHDAMYWYRQDPGQGLRLIYYSQIVNDFQKGDIAEGYSVSREKKESFPLTVTSAQKNPTAFYLCASRLTQLGTDTQYFGPGTRLTVL.

This clonotype was seen at least ten times. This CDR3 reads CASSRGGSTYEQYF. CDR3 DNA sequence: TGTGCCAGCAGCCGGGGTGGCTCCACCTACGAGCAGTACTTC. The J gene is TRBJ2-7, the V gene TRBV7-8, with D tentatively TRBD2 (5 bases). The CDR3 has 14 amino acids. Germline lookup yields CDR1 SGHVS and CDR2 FQNEAQ. V dropped 5 bases and J dropped 2 bases, with 13 bases sitting between them.

The rearrangement links TRBV20-1 to TRBJ2-1; 11 positions agree with TRBD2. Germline CDR1 is DFQATT and CDR2 is SNEGSKA (reference sequence). CDR3 length: 14 amino acids. CDR3 region: CSRGGLAANNEQFF. The DNA for the CDR3 is TGCAGCCGGGGGGGACTAGCGGCCAACAATGAGCAGTTCTTC.

This clonotype was observed at least ten times. V is TRBV3-1 and J is TRBJ2-7, with 13 bases lining up with TRBD2. This CDR3 region has 15 residues. Germline values: CDR1 LGHDT, CDR2 YNNKEL (reference sequence). Losses at the gene ends were 6 bases for V and 4 bases for J; bases not matched to a gene: 6. CDR3 sequence reads: CASRPGTSGVYEQYF. CDR3 in DNA: TGTGCCAGCAGACCCGGGACTAGCGGGGTGTACGAGCAGTACTTC.

This clonotype was counted between two and nine times. The V and J genes are TRBV6-2 or TRBV6-3 and TRBJ2-1, with TRBD2 identical over 11 bases. This CDR3 spans 17 amino acids. CDR1 and CDR2 from the germline V gene are MNHEY and SVGEGT. V dropped 7 bases and J dropped 7; count of bases not matched to a gene: 15. The CDR3 nucleotides read TGTGCCAGCACCAACACACAACTAGCGGGAGAGTCGAATGAGCAGTTCTTC. Its protein is CASTNTQLAGESNEQFF.

This clonotype was found a few times. The chain combines TRBV5-6 with TRBJ1-2; no firm D call. The CDR3 is 14 residues long. The V end lost 0 bases, the J end lost 3 bases, and 9 bases lay between the germline ends. Per germline, CDR1 SGHDT and CDR2 YYEEEE. DNA for the CDR3: TGTGCCAGCAGCTTGGTTGGGGATTACTATGGCTACACCTTC. Translated, it gives CASSLVGDYYGYTF. Full variable domain (outside the CDR3, taken from reference TRBV5-6 and TRBJ1-2): DAGVTQSPTHLIKTRGQQVTLRCSPKSGHDTVSWYQQALGQGPQFIFQYYEEEERQRGNFPDRFSGHQFPNYSSELNVNALLLGDSALYLCASSLVGDYYGYTFGSGTRLTVV.

This clonotype was counted a few times. The DNA for the CDR3 is TGCGCCAGCAGCTTCGACTCCGGCTACGAGCAGTACTTC. Translation gives CASSFDSGYEQYF. The genes are TRBV5-1 and TRBJ2-7, with D unresolved. This CDR3 region has 13 residues. V shed 2 bases and J shed 3 bases, with 9 bases lying between them. The germline V gene encodes CDR1 SGHRS and CDR2 YFSETQ. The full variable domain, with the rest looked up from reference TRBV5-1 and TRBJ2-7, is KAGVTQTPRYLIKTRGQQVTLSCSPISGHRSVSWYQQTPGQGLQFLFEYFSETQRNKGNFPGRFSGRQFSNSRSEMNVSTLELGDSALYLCASSFDSGYEQYFGPGTRLTVT.

This clonotype has ten or more counts. The V call is TRBV9, the J call TRBJ2-1; D assignment may be TRBD1 or TRBD2 (5 bases each). CDR3 size: 15 residues. The germline V gene has CDR1 SGDLS and CDR2 YYNGEE. The ends were cut back, 4 bases at V and 6 bases at J, with 17 bases in the middle. In DNA form, the CDR3 reads TGTGCCAGCAGCCTCAACCCTATTGGGGGCAATGAGCAGTTCTTC. This codes for CASSLNPIGGNEQFF.

This clonotype was counted a few times. The rearrangement uses TRBV2 and TRBJ2-3, with a possible D match to TRBD2 (6 bases). The CDR3 loop spans 12 amino acids. Germline V lookup: CDR1 SNHLY, CDR2 FYNNEI. V gave up 7 bases and J gave up 8 bases, with 13 bases separating them. CDR3 nucleotides: TGTGCCAGCAAACCACTGGGGGGTACGCAGTATTTT. Its translation: CASKPLGGTQYF.

In this sample, this clonotype turned up many times. J is TRBJ2-7 and V is TRBV28; 9 positions agree with TRBD1. The CDR3 loop spans 15 amino acids. The germline gives CDR1 MDHEN, CDR2 SYDVKM. J gave up 2 bases and V 3 bases, and 5 bases lay outside the gene matches. The CDR3 bases are TGTGCCAGCAGTTTGTCTGGGACAGGGACCTACGAGCAGTACTTC. Residues: CASSLSGTGTYEQYF.

This clonotype was seen only a few times. The CDR3 region is CASPSLGSEDTIYF. The CDR3 coding sequence is TGTGCCAGCCCGAGCCTCGGATCCGAGGACACCATATATTTT. The V gene is TRBV12-3 or TRBV12-4, the J gene TRBJ1-3; D call uncertain. The CDR3 consists of 14 residues. V lost 8 bases to trimming and J lost 8 bases, with 19 bases between them.

This clonotype was counted ten times or more. This sequence joins TRBV6-2 or TRBV6-3 and TRBJ2-7; D might be TRBD1 (6 bases). The length of the CDR3 is 13 residues. Germline CDR1 is MNHEY and CDR2 is SVGEGT. V shed 7 bases and J shed 0 bases, with 10 bases lying between them. The CDR3 sequence is CASINRDSYEQYF. CDR3 bases: TGTGCCAGCATCAACAGGGACTCCTACGAGCAGTACTTC.

This clonotype occurred a few times. The V gene is TRBV20-1, the J gene TRBJ2-1; the match to TRBD2 covers 12 bases. Germline V lookup: CDR1 DFQATT, CDR2 SNEGSKA (reference sequence). The CDR3 runs 15 residues. J was trimmed by 4 bases and V by 2 bases; bases with no gene match: 3. The CDR3 DNA follows: TGCAGTGCTAGATCTCTAGCGGGAGGGTACAATGAGCAGTTCTTC. Translated: CSARSLAGGYNEQFF.

This clonotype showed up just a few times. The J gene is TRBJ2-1, the V gene TRBV7-2, with D hard to call. CDR1 is SGHTA, CDR2 FQGNSA, per germline. V shed 4 bases and J shed 0 bases, with 7 bases lying between them. This CDR3 region has 14 residues. CDR3 region: CASSSFSSYNEQFF. In DNA form, the CDR3 reads TGTGCCAGCAGCTCCTTCAGCTCCTACAATGAGCAGTTCTTC. The whole variable domain, remainder taken from reference TRBV7-2 and TRBJ2-1, is GAGVSQSPSNKVTEKGKDVELRCDPISGHTALYWYRQSLGQGLEFLIYFQGNSAPDKSGLPSDRFSAERTGGSVSTLTIQRTQQEDSAVYLCASSSFSSYNEQFFGPGTRLTVL.